One and the same sample provided the 27 T cell receptor beta chains below, sequenced in a study of response to subunit inactivated influenza vaccine. In TCRdb, the RT-PCR reads were re-called with MiXCR into one record per CDR3 protein. The sample carries 500,000 to 600,000 distinct CDR3 sequences, about 11% recorded once. These data were likewise used in another study, on T cells expressing NK-cell markers. That work adds: The cDNA for TCR beta came from 5'RACE template switching with UMIs.

Material: PBMCs from blood, obtained on the day of vaccination. All receptors derive from a man aged 45-60 years who received an inactivated influenza vaccine.

The genes are TRBV14 and TRBJ2-7; TRBD1 is a possible D gene (5 bases). The V end lost 2 bases, the J end lost 0 bases, and 11 bases lay between the germline ends. The V gene's germline CDR1 is SGHDN and CDR2 FVKESK. This CDR3 comprises 15 residues. The CDR3 sequence is CASSQIRDSSYEQYF. CDR3 nucleotides: TGTGCCAGCAGCCAAATCAGAGACAGCTCCTACGAGCAGTACTTC.

This clonotype showed up just a few times. V is TRBV7-8 and J is TRBJ2-2; weak D call: TRBD1 (5 bases). The germline V gene has CDR1 SGHVS and CDR2 FQNEAQ. The CDR3 is made up of 16 amino acids. V was cut by 5 bases and J by 4 bases, with 17 bases left in between. DNA of the CDR3: TGTGCCAGCAGCCCAGTTAGTTGGGGCGGCACCGGGGAGCTGTTTTTT. Translation: CASSPVSWGGTGELFF.

This clonotype was found a few times. The chain has TRBV19 and TRBJ2-5; D not certain. V dropped 3 bases and J dropped 3 bases, with 8 bases sitting between them. Per germline, CDR1 LNHDA and CDR2 SQIVND (reference sequence). This CDR3 has 13 amino acids. CDR3 in amino acids: CASSIGHKETQYF. The CDR3 DNA reads as TGTGCCAGTAGTATTGGTCACAAAGAGACCCAGTACTTC.

The rearrangement joins TRBV27 to TRBJ2-1, with 9 bases fitting TRBD1. This CDR3 comprises 13 residues. Germline CDR1 reads MNHEY; CDR2 reads SMNVEV (reference sequence). J was trimmed by 8 bases and V by 2 bases; bases with no gene match: 1. CDR3 sequence (DNA): TGTGCCAGCAGTTTAGGGACAGGGTATGAGCAGTTCTTC. Its translation: CASSLGTGYEQFF.

This clonotype was seen a few times. The V and J genes are TRBV12-3 or TRBV12-4 and TRBJ2-2, with D perhaps matching TRBD2 (6 bases). Trimming left V 5 bases short and J 6 bases short, with 16 bases between. CDR3 length: 15 residues. The CDR3 DNA reads as TGTGCCAGCAGTCACCGGGACTCGGCTTCCGGGGAGCTGTTTTTT. Translation: CASSHRDSASGELFF.

This clonotype has more than one count but fewer than ten. This sequence joins TRBV28 and TRBJ1-1; a possible D gene is TRBD1 (5 bases). V was cut by 6 bases and J by 0 bases, with 17 bases left in between. Germline V lookup: CDR1 MDHEN, CDR2 SYDVKM. The CDR3 covers 16 residues. The CDR3 sequence: CASSRPRGGMNTEAFF. In DNA, the CDR3 is TGTGCCAGCAGCCGACCACGGGGCGGCATGAACACTGAAGCTTTCTTT.

The sample holds many counts of this clonotype. The CDR3 loop reads CASSLAAPSYEQYF. CDR3 nucleotide sequence: TGTGCCAGCAGCTTAGCGGCGCCTTCCTACGAGCAGTACTTC. This chain joins TRBV11-2 and TRBJ2-7; D unclear. The germline V gene has CDR1 SGHAT and CDR2 FQNNGV. There are 14 residues in the CDR3. Trimming removed 1 base from V and 1 base from J, with 8 bases in between.

The CDR3 protein is CASSLVALAGNEQFF. The CDR3 coding sequence is TGTGCCAGCAGCTTAGTTGCCTTAGCGGGTAATGAGCAGTTCTTC. The gene calls are TRBV7-9 and TRBJ2-1, with 7 bases that match TRBD2. Germline V gene sequence: CDR1 SEHNR, CDR2 FQNEAQ (reference sequence). This CDR3 comprises 15 residues. With 1 base clipped from V and 7 bases from J, the junction kept 7 bases outside the gene matches.

This clonotype was detected a few times. The DNA of the CDR3 is TGTGCCACCAGTGACCCTGCCGTTGGAGGTTCGGAGACCCAGTACTTC. It is translated as CATSDPAVGGSETQYF. V gene TRBV24-1 combines with J gene TRBJ2-5; D may be TRBD2 (5 bases). In germline, CDR1 is KGHDR, CDR2 SFDVKD. CDR3 size: 16 residues. Trimming cost V 4 bases and J 5 bases, with 19 bases left between them.

The table lists this clonotype with many counts. This sequence joins TRBV13 and TRBJ1-2; TRBD1 might be the D (5 bases). Trimming left V 6 bases short and J 5 bases short, with 10 bases between. This CDR3 region has 12 residues. The germline gives CDR1 PRHDT, CDR2 FYEKMQ (reference sequence). Here the CDR3 reads CASSRPGYGYTF. The CDR3 nucleotides read TGTGCCAGCAGTCGGCCAGGGTATGGCTACACCTTC. Looking up the rest from reference TRBV13 and TRBJ1-2 gives the full variable domain: AAGVIQSPRHLIKEKRETATLKCYPIPRHDTVYWYQQGPGQDPQFLISFYEKMQSDKGSIPDRFSAQQFSDYHSELNMSSLELGDSALYFCASSRPGYGYTFGSGTRLTVV.

The table lists this clonotype with a few counts. In DNA form, the CDR3 reads TGTGCCACCGGACTTGGGGGCTATAATTCACCCCTCCACTTT. Its protein product is CATGLGGYNSPLHF. The chain uses TRBV28 and TRBJ1-6; possibly TRBD1 for D (5 bases). The germline gives CDR1 MDHEN, CDR2 SYDVKM. This CDR3 region has 14 residues. The V end lost 10 bases, the J end lost 3 bases, and 13 bases lay between the germline ends. Combining the CDR3 with reference TRBV28 and TRBJ1-6 gives the whole variable domain DVKVTQSSRYLVKRTGEKVFLECVQDMDHENMFWYRQDPGLGLRLIYFSYDVKMKEKGDIPEGYSVSREKKERFSLILESASTNQTSMYLCATGLGGYNSPLHFGNGTRLTVT.

The chain couples TRBV7-3 to TRBJ2-5; a weak D match, TRBD2 (6 bases). This CDR3 has 13 residues. V was pared by 4 bases and J by 5 bases, with 11 bases between. Germline V lookup: CDR1 SGHTA, CDR2 FQGTGA. The CDR3 bases are TGTGCCAGCAGCTACGGGAGTCTGGAGACCCAGTACTTC. Translating it yields CASSYGSLETQYF.

The chain employs TRBV4-2 and TRBJ1-1, with 7 bases aligning to TRBD1. CDR1 and CDR2 from the germline V gene are LGHNA and YNFKEQ. The CDR3 extends over 15 amino acids. After removal of 5 bases from V and 5 bases from J, the junction contained 11 bases not matched to a gene. The CDR3 sequence: CASSSPSTGWTEAFF. CDR3 bases: TGTGCCAGCAGCTCTCCCTCGACAGGGTGGACTGAAGCTTTCTTT.

This clonotype turned up a few times. This chain links TRBV5-1 with TRBJ2-1, with D perhaps TRBD1 or TRBD2 (5 bases each). Trimming removed 6 bases from V and 8 bases from J, with 18 bases in between. Germline values: CDR1 SGHRS, CDR2 YFSETQ. The CDR3 totals 14 residues. The CDR3 reads CASTPGRVVDEQFF. CDR3 coding DNA: TGCGCCAGCACCCCGGGACGGGTAGTCGATGAGCAGTTCTTC.

V gene TRBV2 combines with J gene TRBJ1-6; D is undetermined. V gave up 4 bases and J gave up 2 bases, with 9 bases separating them. CDR1 is SNHLY and CDR2 is FYNNEI in the germline V gene. The CDR3 totals 15 residues. The chain's CDR3 is CASSVRTAYNSPLHF. The DNA of the CDR3 is TGTGCCAGCAGTGTTCGGACCGCCTATAATTCACCCCTCCACTTT. The full variable domain, in which reference TRBV2 and TRBJ1-6 provide the parts outside the CDR3, is EPEVTQTPSHQVTQMGQEVILRCVPISNHLYFYWYRQILGQKVEFLVSFYNNEISEKSEIFDDQFSVERPDGSNFTLKIRSTKLEDSAMYFCASSVRTAYNSPLHFGNGTRLTVT.

This clonotype was observed a few times. Here the CDR3 DNA reads TGTGCCAGTAGTAAGACAGGGCCCAAAAACATTCAGTACTTC. Translated: CASSKTGPKNIQYF. The chain carries TRBV19 and TRBJ2-4, with 7 bases identical to TRBD1. The CDR3 sequence is 14 residues long. The germline gives CDR1 LNHDA, CDR2 SQIVND (reference sequence). The V and J ends lost 4 bases and 2 bases, in that order; junction bases with no gene match: 2. Full variable domain (outside the CDR3, taken from reference TRBV19 and TRBJ2-4): DGGITQSPKYLFRKEGQNVTLSCEQNLNHDAMYWYRQDPGQGLRLIYYSQIVNDFQKGDIAEGYSVSREKKESFPLTVTSAQKNPTAFYLCASSKTGPKNIQYFGAGTRLSVL.

In its sample, this clonotype was seen a few times. V usage is TRBV15 and J usage is TRBJ1-1; TRBD1 might be the D (5 bases). The CDR3 has 14 residues. CDR1 and CDR2 (germline): LNHNV, YYDKDF (reference sequence). The V gene lost 5 bases and the J gene lost 2 bases, with 12 bases spanning the gap. The CDR3: CATSRDSRNTEAFF. CDR3 sequence (DNA): TGTGCCACCAGCCGGGACTCCCGAAACACTGAAGCTTTCTTT.

Ten or more counts support this clonotype. The J gene is TRBJ1-1, the V gene TRBV5-1; perhaps TRBD1 as D (5 bases). V was clipped by 0 bases and J by 8 bases, with 14 bases between them. Germline V gene data show CDR1 as SGHRS and CDR2 as YFSETQ. This CDR3 has 14 residues. The CDR3 DNA reads as TGCGCCAGCAGCTTGGCGTTAGGGACTGGCGAAGCTTTCTTT. Encoded protein: CASSLALGTGEAFF.

The rearrangement joins TRBV7-7 to TRBJ2-1; D is ambiguous. Germline CDR1 reads SSHAT; CDR2 reads FNYEAQ (reference sequence). This CDR3 region has 14 residues. Trimming left V 1 base short and J 10 bases short, with 14 bases between. CDR3 amino acids: CASSLEAGLVEQFF. CDR3 in DNA: TGTGCCAGCAGCTTAGAGGCTGGTCTCGTGGAGCAGTTCTTC.

This clonotype was seen more than once but under ten times. The chain joins TRBV12-3 or TRBV12-4 to TRBJ2-7; D gene ambiguous. CDR3 length equals 12 residues. V was clipped by 6 bases and J by 2 bases, with 8 bases between them. CDR3: CASRTGAYEQYF. The DNA of the CDR3 is TGTGCCAGCAGAACTGGGGCCTACGAGCAGTACTTC.

The chain joins TRBV7-9 to TRBJ2-7, with TRBD2 matching over 8 bases. Germline V gene lookup returns CDR1 SEHNR and CDR2 FQNEAQ (reference sequence). The CDR3 is made up of 17 amino acids. The V gene end was trimmed by 5 bases and the J gene end by 0 bases; junction bases not matched to a gene: 12. The CDR3 region is CASSPGAGGPSSYEQYF. CDR3 coding DNA: TGTGCCAGCAGCCCAGGGGCGGGAGGCCCAAGCTCCTACGAGCAGTACTTC.

This clonotype was counted between two and nine times. The rearrangement links TRBV4-2 to TRBJ2-1, with 12 bases lining up with TRBD2. V lost 4 bases and J lost 3; bases outside the gene matches: 13. Germline CDR1 and CDR2: LGHNA and YNFKEQ. The CDR3 is made up of 19 amino acids. CDR3 DNA sequence: TGTGCCAGCAGCCCCCGGGCTAGCGGGAGGGCCCCATTCTACAATGAGCAGTTCTTC. Encoded protein: CASSPRASGRAPFYNEQFF.

This sequence joins TRBV7-8 and TRBJ2-7, with 8 bases lining up with TRBD1. This CDR3 is 14 amino acids long. The V gene's germline CDR1 is SGHVS and CDR2 FQNEAQ. The V and J ends lost 5 bases and 3 bases, in that order; junction bases with no gene match: 6. Here the CDR3 DNA reads TGTGCCAGCAGCAAGAGGACAGGGATCTACGAGCAGTACTTC. This gives the protein CASSKRTGIYEQYF.

The CDR3, as DNA: TGTGCCAGCTCAGCCGGGGGGACTGGGGACACAGATACGCAGTATTTT. Its protein is CASSAGGTGDTDTQYF. This chain links TRBV18 with TRBJ2-3; the match to TRBD2 covers 7 bases. V lost 5 bases to trimming and J lost 2 bases; unmatched junction nucleotides: 10. The CDR3 is 16 amino acids. Germline CDR1 reads KGHSH; CDR2 reads LQKENI.

This clonotype was detected ten times or more. The genes are TRBV28 and TRBJ1-2; D ambiguous. Germline V CDR1 and CDR2: MDHEN, SYDVKM. CDR3 length equals 12 residues. V lost 3 bases to trimming and J lost 6 bases, with 8 bases between them. The CDR3 here is CASSLSGDGYTF. The CDR3 nucleotides read TGTGCCAGCAGTTTGTCTGGGGATGGCTACACCTTC.

The rearrangement joins TRBV2 to TRBJ2-3; D is ambiguous. Germline-derived CDR1 and CDR2 are SNHLY and FYNNEI. The CDR3 loop spans 11 amino acids. Between the trimmed V and J ends, which lost 10 bases and 6 bases, there was a span of 11 bases. CDR3 nucleotides: TGTGCCACGTCTCTCATGGATACGCAGTATTTT. This translates into CATSLMDTQYF.

Only a few counts were recorded for this clonotype. The V call is TRBV12-3 or TRBV12-4, the J call TRBJ2-3; TRBD2 aligns across 15 bases. J gave up 0 bases and V 7 bases, and 5 bases lay outside the gene matches. This CDR3 has 17 residues. The CDR3 loop reads CASTGLAGGRSTDTQYF. The DNA of the CDR3 is TGTGCCAGCACCGGACTAGCGGGGGGGCGGAGCACAGATACGCAGTATTTT.